The present T cell receptor (beta chain) was sequenced within a study of human thymus T cells (dated by TCRdb to the early 2020s). Background on the whole study: The study described the TCR alpha and beta repertoires in about eight infant thymus samples and a handful of matching peripheral blood samples. The cohort included over five male and two female infants, with donor ages spanning 7 to 244 days. What the study reported, not specific to this receptor: On average, thymus samples yielded 750,000 to 1,000,000 unique TCRB clonotypes, whereas blood samples yielded some 85,000. The related research found that thymic TCR repertoires overlapped highly between unrelated individuals. Both the thymic and the peripheral blood repertoires appeared to show biased V and J gene segment usage.

The immunoSEQ multiplex PCR assay was used to amplify the TCRB and TCRAD loci from a standardized quantity of quality-controlled genomic DNA. The V(D)J region was spanned by amplicons of a length sufficient to cover the CDR3 and to identify V and J genes. Through the commercial immunoSEQ service, the amplicons were sequenced on an Illumina platform. The paper's processing steps were these. Primer bias and sequencing errors were corrected as previously described, and TCRAD and TCRB were defined on the basis of the IMGT database. Analysis of the repertoires was done with immunoSEQ Analyzer 3.0 and VDJTools and included basic statistics, V/J segment usage, diversity estimates, rarefaction and pairwise overlap. Diversity was estimated with Chao1, ChaoE, Efron-Thisted, Shannon and inverse Simpson indices, and also on datasets down-sampled to the smallest sample. Repertoire overlap was determined by strict matching of CDR3 nucleotide sequence, V gene and J gene, and Jaccard-based multidimensional scaling clustering was applied. Held by TCRdb, this immuneACCESS table contains in-frame sequences only and omits some clones. Under half of the omission traces to an unresolved V gene where checked; the cause of the rest is unknown. Clone size and V and J calls were adopted from that table, with D and trimming inferred from the DNA. The table for this sample lists fewer than 85,000 clones; roughly 94% of them were counted only once. The top ten clones comprise around 0.034% of the sample.

Including the terminal cysteine and phenylalanine, the CDR3 comprises 18 residues. CDR3 DNA only is kept here, 54 bases in frame from base 1. The germline V end is reduced by 0 bases and the J end by 3 bases; junction bases left unmatched: 14. CDR1 and CDR2 (SGHRS, YFSETQ) derive from the germline V gene. To note about this clone: What antigen it recognizes has not been identified. Nothing much larger sits one base from this clone, and base qualities are not available.

The thymus tissue came from surgical resects taken out during corrective cardiac surgery. Donors were immunologically healthy infants undergoing open corrective cardiac surgery for congenital heart defects in Finland. After being mechanically released from the tissue, thymocytes were kept at -70 degrees C in pellets of roughly 9.5-32 million cells. A QIAsymphony instrument was used to extract genomic DNA from frozen cell pellets. The source of this sequence is a girl in the first two years of life with a congenital heart defect but otherwise immunologically healthy. The sequence joins TRBV5-1 to TRBJ2-7; 8 bases in the junction line up with TRBD2. The specimen was thymus tissue. The CDR3 reads as follows: CASSLGLRGERENYEQYF. The sequenced DNA: TGCGCCAGCAGCTTGGGGTTACGTGGCGAGCGGGAGAACTACGAGCAGTACTTC.